This TCR beta chain was profiled in a study of blood T cell repertoires in COVID-19. About the study: Sites across the United States, Italy and Spain contributed samples from acute and convalescent COVID-19. PBMCs, B-cell-depleted T cells, or T cells were the source of the cDNA or gDNA that made up the material.

From germline, CDR1 is SGHNT and CDR2 YENEEA. This CDR3 region has 16 residues. J gave up 4 bases and V 5 bases, and 13 bases lay outside the gene matches. In the source study's methods: Counts of nucleated cells, estimated from reference gene primer amplification, were obtained. Only in-frame clones appear in the TCRdb table, and some are missing; sequencing was by immunoSEQ multiplex PCR. V and J calls plus clone size are reproduced from that table; the DNA served to infer D and trimming. The sample includes about 81,000 clones, 90% to 95% of them seen just once. Sequences were obtained from peripheral blood. The chain uses TRBV11-3 and TRBJ1-1, with TRBD1 identical over 7 bases. The TCR comes from a woman in her fifties or sixties in a cohort sampled during active COVID-19. The CDR3 reads CASSPGGPTIGTEAFF. CDR3 sequence (DNA): TGTGCCAGCAGCCCAGGGGGTCCGACGATAGGCACTGAAGCTTTCTTT.